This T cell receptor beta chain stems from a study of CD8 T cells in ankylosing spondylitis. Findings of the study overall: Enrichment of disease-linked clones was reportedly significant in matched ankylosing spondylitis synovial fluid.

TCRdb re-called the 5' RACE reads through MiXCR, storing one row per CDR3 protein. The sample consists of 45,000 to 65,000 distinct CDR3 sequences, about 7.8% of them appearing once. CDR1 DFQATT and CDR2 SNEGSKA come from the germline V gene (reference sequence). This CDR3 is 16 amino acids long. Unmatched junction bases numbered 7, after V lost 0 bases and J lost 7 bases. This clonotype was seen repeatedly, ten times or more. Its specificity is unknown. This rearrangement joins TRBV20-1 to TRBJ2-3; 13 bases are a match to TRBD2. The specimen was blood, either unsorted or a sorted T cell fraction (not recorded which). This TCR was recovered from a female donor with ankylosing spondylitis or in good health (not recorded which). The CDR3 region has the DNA TGCAGTGCTAGAGATGGACTAGCGGGGGACCATAATACGCAGTATTTT. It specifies CSARDGLAGDHNTQYF.